These T cell receptor beta chains were read from a single sample in a study of blood T cells in healthy people across ages. TCRdb re-called the 5' RACE reads through MiXCR, storing one row per CDR3 protein. The sample includes 600,000 or so distinct CDR3 sequences, 25% to 35% of them seen just once. Material for sequencing was blood. The source is a woman older than 75 in good health. CDR3s include the opening cysteine and the closing phenylalanine or tryptophan. A D gene is named only where the DNA matches it firmly. Expanded clones get a size class; other rows say once, few or many, or leave the size out.

clone size	V gene	J gene	D gene	CDR3 protein	CDR3 DNA
many	TRBV2	TRBJ2-5	TRBD1	CASSEARTGAETQYF	TGTGCCAGCAGTGAAGCGCGGACAGGAGCAGAGACCCAGTACTTC
NA	TRBV6-2/TRBV6-3	TRBJ1-5	NA	CASSYSPTVIQHF	TGTGCCAGCAGTTACTCTCCGACAGTCATCCAGCATTTT
once	TRBV12-5	TRBJ2-7	NA	CASGSTGPYEQYF	TGTGCTAGTGGTTCAACAGGGCCCTACGAGCAGTACTTC
many	TRBV5-1	TRBJ1-1	NA	CASRGQRNTEAFF	TGCGCCAGCAGAGGACAGAGGAACACTGAAGCTTTCTTT
few	TRBV29-1	TRBJ1-2	NA	CSVADPYGYIF	TGCAGCGTTGCTGACCCCTATGGCTACATCTTC
few	TRBV18	TRBJ1-5	NA	CASSPKQIFTQPQHF	TGTGCCAGCTCACCAAAGCAAATTTTCACTCAGCCCCAGCATTTT
NA	TRBV14	TRBJ1-2	NA	CASSRTERYGYTF	TGTGCCAGCAGCCGGACAGAGAGATATGGCTACACCTTC
NA	TRBV20-1	TRBJ2-3	NA	CSAPARQFTDTQYF	TGCAGTGCTCCAGCGAGACAGTTCACAGATACGCAATATTTT
many	TRBV5-1	TRBJ2-7	TRBD1	CASSSTGPPSYEQYF	TGCGCCAGCAGCTCGACAGGGCCACCTTCCTACGAGCAGTACTTC
many	TRBV5-5	TRBJ2-2	NA	CASSPGTGELFF	TGTGCCAGCAGCCCAGGAACGGGGGAGCTGTTTTTT
many	TRBV27	TRBJ2-5	TRBD2	CASSPSGGASETQYF	TGTGCCAGCAGTCCCTCCGGGGGGGCGAGTGAGACCCAGTACTTC
many	TRBV29-1	TRBJ2-6	TRBD1	CSVGRVGGASGANVLTF	TGCAGCGTGGGTCGGGTAGGGGGCGCGTCTGGGGCCAACGTCCTGACTTTC
many	TRBV5-1	TRBJ2-7	TRBD2	CASSLVATSGGWEQYF	TGCGCCAGCAGCTTGGTAGCGACTAGCGGGGGTTGGGAGCAGTACTTC
many	TRBV7-2	TRBJ2-7	TRBD1	CASSRTDRCYEQYF	TGTGCCAGCAGCAGAACGGACAGGTGCTACGAGCAGTACTTC
many	TRBV3-1	TRBJ2-7	NA	CASSQDQGREQYF	TGTGCCAGCAGCCAAGACCAGGGTCGGGAGCAGTACTTC
few	TRBV11-2	TRBJ2-1	NA	CASSLDFGNEQFF	TGTGCCAGCAGCTTAGATTTCGGAAATGAGCAGTTCTTC
many	TRBV13	TRBJ2-1	NA	CASTPLRGNEQFF	TGTGCCAGCACCCCATTGAGGGGGAATGAGCAGTTCTTC
NA	TRBV20-1	TRBJ1-5	TRBD1	CSTTPEARTGGSQPQHF	TGCAGTACTACGCCGGAAGCTAGGACAGGGGGCAGTCAGCCCCAGCATTTT
many	TRBV5-1	TRBJ2-1	TRBD2	CASSSDLAGKYNEQFF	TGCGCCAGCAGCTCAGACCTAGCGGGGAAATACAATGAGCAGTTCTTC
NA	TRBV7-2	TRBJ2-7	TRBD2	CASSPRTGGASGVGEQYF	TGTGCCAGCAGCCCCCGTACTGGAGGGGCTAGCGGGGTGGGGGAGCAGTACTTC
many	TRBV3-1	TRBJ2-7	NA	CASSQVPAYEQYF	TGTGCCAGCAGCCAAGTTCCAGCCTACGAGCAGTACTTC
many	TRBV4-2	TRBJ1-1	TRBD1	CASSETGGRNTEAFF	TGTGCCAGCAGCGAAACAGGGGGCCGTAACACTGAAGCTTTCTTT
NA	TRBV18	TRBJ1-2	NA	CASSPLADKANYGYTF	TGTGCCAGCTCCCCTCTAGCGGACAAAGCTAACTATGGCTACACCTTC
NA	TRBV5-1	TRBJ1-4	NA	CASSLGVENEKLFF	TGCGCCAGCAGCTTGGGAGTAGAAAATGAAAAACTGTTTTTT
many	TRBV20-1	TRBJ1-2	NA	CSASSGGTF	TGCAGTGCTAGTAGTGGGGGCACCTTC
many	TRBV5-1	TRBJ2-5	NA	CASSLDRFQETQYF	TGCGCCAGCAGCTTGGACAGATTCCAAGAGACCCAGTACTTC
few	TRBV5-6	TRBJ1-6	NA	CASSFRGGNNSPLHF	TGTGCCAGCAGCTTCAGGGGAGGGAATAATTCACCCCTCCACTTT
many	TRBV11-2	TRBJ1-6	TRBD1	CASSAGTGNSPLHF	TGTGCCAGCAGTGCCGGGACAGGGAATTCACCCCTCCACTTT
few	TRBV5-1	TRBJ1-4	NA	CASSLRWGEKLFF	TGCGCCAGCAGCTTGCGGTGGGGAGAAAAACTGTTTTTT
few	TRBV6-6	TRBJ2-5	NA	CASRSSGAETQYF	TGTGCCAGCAGATCATCAGGGGCGGAGACCCAGTACTTC
NA	TRBV18	TRBJ2-7	NA	CASSPRRPRATLETEYNEQYF	TGTGCCAGCTCACCAAGACGTCCCCGGGCGACCCTGGAAACGGAATACAATGAGCAGTACTTC
many	TRBV6-6	TRBJ2-7	TRBD1	CASSSSGGIYYEQYF	TGTGCCAGCAGTTCCTCAGGGGGCATATATTACGAGCAGTACTTC
many	TRBV20-1	TRBJ2-7	NA	CSARDRGTALYEQYF	TGCAGTGCTAGAGATAGAGGAACAGCCCTCTACGAGCAGTACTTC
many	TRBV7-8	TRBJ2-3	TRBD2	CATRERYTDTQYF	TGTGCCACGCGGGAGCGGTACACAGATACGCAGTATTTT
few	TRBV2	TRBJ1-4	NA	CASIRDTNEKLFF	TGTGCCAGCATAAGGGATACTAATGAAAAACTGTTTTTT
few	TRBV2	TRBJ2-1	NA	CVSSDGGAGYEQFF	TGTGTCAGCAGTGACGGGGGTGCAGGGTATGAGCAGTTCTTC
many	TRBV7-6	TRBJ2-3	TRBD1	CASSSGTGADTQYF	TGTGCCAGCAGCTCCGGGACAGGGGCAGATACGCAGTATTTT
NA	TRBV7-6	TRBJ2-5	TRBD2	CASSRPSGGLAETQYF	TGTGCCAGCAGCCGCCCTAGCGGGGGGCTAGCAGAGACCCAGTACTTC
many	TRBV11-2	TRBJ2-7	NA	CASSLAIEQYF	TGTGCCAGCAGCTTAGCGATTGAGCAGTACTTC
NA	TRBV28	TRBJ2-4	TRBD2	CASSPRRGGADKNIQYF	TGTGCCAGCAGTCCCCGCCGGGGGGGGGCGGACAAAAACATTCAGTACTTC
many	TRBV20-1	TRBJ2-5	NA	CSASDQGETQYF	TGCAGTGCTAGTGACCAGGGAGAGACCCAGTACTTC
NA	TRBV6-5	TRBJ2-3	NA	CVSSGSTDTQYF	TGTGTCAGCTCGGGAAGCACAGATACGCAGTATTTT
few	TRBV6-1	TRBJ1-4	NA	CASSARGRQDEKLFF	TGTGCCAGCAGTGCTCGAGGACGGCAGGACGAAAAACTGTTTTTT
many	TRBV4-1	TRBJ2-4	TRBD1	CASSQVGPGGNIQYF	TGCGCCAGCAGCCAAGTAGGTCCAGGGGGAAACATTCAGTACTTC
many	TRBV7-3	TRBJ2-7	NA	CASSLAGTNNEQYF	TGTGCCAGCAGCCTCGCCGGGACAAATAACGAGCAGTACTTC
few	TRBV6-6	TRBJ1-6	TRBD1	CASSYGTGNSPLHF	TGTGCCAGCAGTTACGGGACAGGGAATTCACCCCTCCACTTT
NA	TRBV30	TRBJ2-7	NA	CAWSGGLGYEQYF	TGTGCCTGGAGTGGTGGGCTGGGTTACGAGCAGTACTTC
NA	TRBV30	TRBJ2-7	NA	CAWSVARGGEQYF	TGTGCCTGGAGTGTAGCCCGAGGAGGCGAGCAGTACTTC